Each of the 20 T cell receptor beta chains below was sequenced from the same sample in a study of cytomegalovirus exposure and HLA in healthy donors. The study ran its PCR with 60 Vbeta and 13 Jbeta primers. Repertoires were generated with immunoSEQ multiplex PCR, while TCRdb's copy carries only in-frame clones and drops some. Of around 190,000 clones listed, roughly 75% were seen once; the top ten hold around 6%. Sequenced: PBMCs. The origin of the receptors is a man aged 40-50 years in good health and CMV-seronegative.

The chain joins TRBV7-2 to TRBJ1-5; D uncertain. The germline V gene encodes CDR1 SGHTA and CDR2 FQGNSA. The CDR3 loop spans 16 amino acids. The germline V and J ends were trimmed by 0 bases and 0 bases, with 9 bases remaining between them. The DNA for the CDR3 is TGTGCCAGCAGCTTAGCGGCAGTACCTAGCAATCAGCCCCAGCATTTT. This codes for CASSLAAVPSNQPQHF.

The chain carries TRBV9 and TRBJ2-3, with 12 bases identical to TRBD1. Germline-derived CDR1 and CDR2 are SGDLS and YYNGEE. The CDR3 sequence is 17 residues long. With V trimmed by 4 bases and J by 6 bases, 12 bases remained unmatched. CDR3 in DNA: TGTGCCAGCAGCCCCAGTCCAAGGGACAGGGGGCGGGATACGCAGTATTTT. Translated: CASSPSPRDRGRDTQYF.

This rearrangement joins TRBV7-2 to TRBJ2-5; 11 positions agree with TRBD2. Per the germline V gene, CDR1 is SGHTA and CDR2 is FQGNSA. Germline trimming cut 5 bases from V and 5 bases from J; bases unmatched to any gene: 13. This CDR3 contains 17 residues. This chain's CDR3 is CASSPSSGRAGYETQYF. The CDR3 DNA sequence: TGTGCCAGCAGCCCTAGTAGCGGGAGGGCCGGGTATGAGACCCAGTACTTC. The entire variable domain, with the rest obtained from reference TRBV7-2 and TRBJ2-5, is as follows: GAGVSQSPSNKVTEKGKDVELRCDPISGHTALYWYRQSLGQGLEFLIYFQGNSAPDKSGLPSDRFSAERTGGSVSTLTIQRTQQEDSAVYLCASSPSSGRAGYETQYFGPGTRLLVL.

The V gene is TRBV5-1, the J gene TRBJ2-5; 7 bases are a match to TRBD2. This CDR3 has 16 amino acids. Germline trimming cut 0 bases from V and 4 bases from J; bases unmatched to any gene: 9. Looked up from germline, CDR1 is SGHRS and CDR2 is YFSETQ. CDR3 loop: CASSLVGAGLTETQYF. CDR3 nucleotide sequence: TGCGCCAGCAGCTTGGTGGGAGCGGGATTAACAGAGACCCAGTACTTC.

The chain combines TRBV2 with TRBJ2-6; D gene unclear. V was cut by 8 bases and J by 0 bases, with 2 bases left in between. The CDR3 totals 12 residues. Looked up from germline, CDR1 is SNHLY and CDR2 is FYNNEI. This CDR3 reads CASLSGANVLTF. The CDR3 DNA is TGTGCCAGCCTCTCTGGGGCCAACGTCCTGACTTTC.

V gene TRBV10-3 combines with J gene TRBJ1-3; 12 nucleotides line up with TRBD1. The CDR3 runs 17 residues. The junction had 6 bases not matched to a gene; V was cut back by 2 bases and J by 4 bases. Germline CDR1 ENHRY, CDR2 SYGVKD. CDR3 amino acids: CAISEGWDRGPGNTIYF. Written as DNA, the CDR3 is TGTGCCATCAGTGAGGGCTGGGACAGGGGGCCAGGAAACACCATATATTTT.

The chain employs TRBV10-3 and TRBJ1-1, with 7 bases lining up with TRBD1. Germline lookup yields CDR1 ENHRY and CDR2 SYGVKD. This CDR3 has 13 residues. V shed 0 bases, J shed 7 bases, and the junction held 2 bases outside the gene matches. The CDR3 nucleotides are TGTGCCATCAGTGAGTCCGGGGACAGTGAAGCTTTCTTT. Translating gives CAISESGDSEAFF.

The chain has TRBV28 and TRBJ1-1; 8 bases line up with TRBD1. The germline CDR1 and CDR2 sequences are MDHEN and SYDVKM. V shed 5 bases and J 0 bases; nucleotides not matched to a gene: 5. The CDR3 totals 15 residues. The CDR3 sequence is CASSAGQVLNTEAFF. CDR3 DNA sequence: TGTGCCAGCAGTGCGGGACAGGTCCTGAACACTGAAGCTTTCTTT.

A few counts support this clone. The CDR3 spells CASSLALGGGYEQYF. Written as DNA, the CDR3 is TGTGCCAGCAGCTTAGCTCTTGGCGGGGGCTACGAGCAGTACTTC. The V call is TRBV13, the J call TRBJ2-5; 7 nucleotides line up with TRBD2. The J call may be in error: the DNA end matches TRBJ2-7 better. CDR1 PRHDT and CDR2 FYEKMQ come from the germline V gene (reference sequence). The CDR3 is 15 amino acids.

This chain connects TRBV5-6 to TRBJ1-1, with 8 bases fitting TRBD1. Germline values: CDR1 SGHDT, CDR2 YYEEEE. The CDR3 extends over 18 amino acids. The junction had 14 bases not matched to a gene; V was cut back by 1 base and J by 3 bases. In nucleotides, the CDR3 is TGTGCCAGCAGCTTGATTGACCCCCCCGCGGACAGGGACACTGAAGCTTTCTTT. This encodes CASSLIDPPADRDTEAFF.

The rearrangement uses TRBV2 and TRBJ2-7; 7 bases align to TRBD2. CDR1 and CDR2 (germline): SNHLY, FYNNEI. This CDR3 has 12 amino acids. V trimming: 9 bases; J trimming: 2 bases; junction bases outside the gene matches: 4. CDR3 in DNA: TGTGCCAGGGGGACTACGCCCTACGAGCAGTACTTC. Protein sequence: CARGTTPYEQYF. The full variable domain, completed using reference TRBV2 and TRBJ2-7, is EPEVTQTPSHQVTQMGQEVILRCVPISNHLYFYWYRQILGQKVEFLVSFYNNEISEKSEIFDDQFSVERPDGSNFTLKIRSTKLEDSAMYFCARGTTPYEQYFGPGTRLTVT.

The CDR3 spells CATSRGTGRNTDTQYF. CDR3 in DNA: TGTGCCACCAGCAGGGGGACAGGGAGGAACACAGATACGCAGTATTTT. This chain joins TRBV15 and TRBJ2-3, with TRBD1 matching 9 bases. Germline CDR1 LNHNV, CDR2 YYDKDF (reference sequence). The CDR3 is made up of 16 amino acids. J was trimmed by 2 bases and V by 3 bases; bases with no gene match: 6.

The rearrangement links TRBV7-2 to TRBJ2-1; possible D gene TRBD2, 6 bases. Germline V gene data show CDR1 as SGHTA and CDR2 as FQGNSA. Trimming removed 6 bases from V and 7 bases from J, with 16 bases in between. This CDR3 region has 14 residues. CDR3 nucleotide sequence: TGTGCCAGCAGGCCCCCAGGCGGGATTAATGAGCAGTTCTTC. It is translated as CASRPPGGINEQFF.

The chain links TRBV6-5 to TRBJ2-1, with 7 bases aligning to TRBD1. CDR1 MNHEY and CDR2 SVGAGI come from the germline V gene. The V gene end was trimmed by 6 bases and the J gene end by 13 bases; junction bases not matched to a gene: 9. CDR3 length: 12 amino acids. The CDR3 is CASRPPGQRQFF. CDR3 DNA: TGTGCCAGCAGACCGCCGGGACAGAGACAGTTCTTC.

The CDR3 DNA reads as TGTGCCAGTATAGGAGGGCTTGACACTGAAGCTTTCTTT. Residues: CASIGGLDTEAFF. The gene calls are TRBV19 and TRBJ1-1, with D hard to call. V was trimmed by 7 bases and J by 3 bases, leaving 12 bases between them. CDR3 length: 13 residues. The germline CDR1 and CDR2 sequences are LNHDA and SQIVND (reference sequence).

The chain uses TRBV12-1 and TRBJ1-2. TRBV12-1 is a documented pseudogene. The length of the CDR3 is 13 residues. CDR3 sequence (DNA): TGTGCCAGCAGCAACCCCTTGCCTAGGGGCTACACCTTC. Encoded protein: CASSNPLPRGYTF.

Details on this clone: Other DNA sequences in this specimen translate into the identical CDR3. This chain links TRBV6-5 with TRBJ1-5; D is uncertain. Trimming removed 4 bases from V and 2 bases from J, with 3 bases in between. CDR1 is MNHEY, CDR2 SVGAGI, per germline. CDR3 size: 12 residues. The CDR3, as DNA: TGTGCCAGCAGTTCTGGCAATCAGCCCCAGCATTTT. It encodes CASSSGNQPQHF.

This chain links TRBV19 with TRBJ1-5; 10 bases fit TRBD1. Per the germline V gene, CDR1 is LNHDA and CDR2 is SQIVND (reference sequence). This CDR3 comprises 16 residues. V was pared by 7 bases and J by 4 bases, with 10 bases of the junction left unmatched. The CDR3 DNA follows: TGTGCCAGTACCAGAGGGGGACAGGGGTGGAATCAGCCCCAGCATTTT. Residues: CASTRGGQGWNQPQHF.

The chain uses TRBV14 and TRBJ2-1; the D is unclear. This CDR3 is built from 15 residues. Germline V gene data show CDR1 as SGHDN and CDR2 as FVKESK. Deletions cut 1 base from V and 1 base from J, with 8 bases between. CDR3 sequence (DNA): TGTGCCAGCAGCCAAGTCGGTGATTCCTACAATGAGCAGTTCTTC. This gives the protein CASSQVGDSYNEQFF.

Of note for this clone: Other DNA sequences in this sample translate to the same CDR3. The chain uses TRBV4-3 and TRBJ2-1, with 12 bases lining up with TRBD2. The germline V gene encodes CDR1 LGHNA and CDR2 YSLEER. V lost 3 bases and J lost 4; bases outside the gene matches: 1. The CDR3 covers 15 residues. The CDR3 spells CASSQGTSGYNEQFF. The CDR3 DNA reads TGCGCCAGCAGCCAGGGGACTAGCGGGTACAATGAGCAGTTCTTC.